This is a list of T cell receptor beta chains from one sample in a study of shared clonotypes between healthy human individuals. Method: immunoSEQ multiplex PCR; TCRdb's copy keeps in-frame clones and lacks some. The profile shows roughly 500,000 clones, almost 80% of them singletons. Material for sequencing was PBMCs. Receptor source: a woman between 35 and 50 years old in good health. Some clones in this sample may be carry-over from other donors' samples. The CDR3 runs from the conserved cysteine through the conserved F or W. The D gene is left open where the match is weak. Clone size is not always given. Where it is, it says once, few, many or a class for expanded clones.

cdr3_aa: CASSLVGLAALEQFF
cdr3_nt: TGTGCCAGCAGTTTAGTTGGGCTAGCGGCGCTAGAGCAGTTCTTC
clone_size: -
d_call: TRBD2
j_call: TRBJ2-1
v_call: TRBV27

cdr3_aa: CATSRDPAARETQYF
cdr3_nt: TGTGCCACCAGCAGAGATCCGGCAGCCAGGGAGACCCAGTACTTC
clone_size: -
d_call: -
j_call: TRBJ2-5
v_call: TRBV15

cdr3_aa: CASSDKGSPSEQYF
cdr3_nt: TGTGCCAGCAGTGACAAGGGGTCCCCCTCCGAGCAGTACTTC
clone_size: -
d_call: -
j_call: TRBJ2-7
v_call: TRBV6-7

cdr3_aa: CASSARLAGGETQYF
cdr3_nt: TGTGCCAGTAGTGCCAGACTAGCGGGAGGAGAGACCCAGTACTTC
clone_size: few
d_call: TRBD2
j_call: TRBJ2-5
v_call: TRBV19

cdr3_aa: CASSQGALANTDTQYF
cdr3_nt: TGTGCCAGCAGTCAAGGCGCACTCGCTAACACAGATACGCAGTATTTT
clone_size: -
d_call: -
j_call: TRBJ2-3
v_call: TRBV27

cdr3_aa: CASSIQDRGKLFF
cdr3_nt: TGTGCCAGCAGCATTCAGGACAGAGGAAAACTGTTTTTT
clone_size: -
d_call: -
j_call: TRBJ1-4
v_call: TRBV6-6

cdr3_aa: CASSLESGELFF
cdr3_nt: TGTGCCAGCAGCTTAGAGTCCGGGGAGCTGTTTTTT
clone_size: once
d_call: -
j_call: TRBJ2-2
v_call: TRBV7-8

cdr3_aa: CASSLATGPNEKLFF
cdr3_nt: TGTGCCAGCAGCTTAGCGACGGGACCAAATGAAAAACTGTTTTTT
clone_size: -
d_call: -
j_call: TRBJ1-4
v_call: TRBV7-9

cdr3_aa: CASSRYGANWSYEQYF
cdr3_nt: TGTGCCAGCAGCAGATATGGGGCGAATTGGTCCTACGAGCAGTACTTC
clone_size: -
d_call: -
j_call: TRBJ2-7
v_call: TRBV28

cdr3_aa: CASRPLAPYQETQYF
cdr3_nt: TGTGCCAGCAGACCACTAGCGCCTTACCAAGAGACCCAGTACTTC
clone_size: -
d_call: TRBD2
j_call: TRBJ2-5
v_call: TRBV6-5

cdr3_aa: CASSLPAGGYTF
cdr3_nt: TGTGCCAGCAGTTTACCGGCGGGAGGCTACACCTTC
clone_size: -
d_call: -
j_call: TRBJ1-2
v_call: TRBV27

cdr3_aa: CASSSRLETDTQYF
cdr3_nt: TGTGCCAGCAGCTCCAGACTAGAAACAGATACGCAGTATTTT
clone_size: -
d_call: -
j_call: TRBJ2-3
v_call: TRBV9

cdr3_aa: CSVLLKYEQYF
cdr3_nt: TGCAGCGTTCTCTTGAAATACGAGCAGTACTTC
clone_size: -
d_call: -
j_call: TRBJ2-7
v_call: TRBV29-1

cdr3_aa: CASSSSGGLGNEQFF
cdr3_nt: TGTGCCAGCAGCTCCAGCGGGGGACTAGGGAATGAGCAGTTCTTC
clone_size: -
d_call: TRBD2
j_call: TRBJ2-1
v_call: TRBV7-3

cdr3_aa: CASSLEQVTYEQYF
cdr3_nt: TGTGCCAGCAGCTTGGAACAGGTAACCTACGAGCAGTACTTC
clone_size: -
d_call: -
j_call: TRBJ2-7
v_call: TRBV5-4

cdr3_aa: CASSFMGVGQGDGYTF
cdr3_nt: TGTGCCAGCAGCTTCATGGGGGTGGGACAGGGCGACGGCTACACCTTC
clone_size: -
d_call: TRBD1
j_call: TRBJ1-2
v_call: TRBV5-6

cdr3_aa: CAISLGRKTDTQYF
cdr3_nt: TGTGCCATCAGCCTCGGAAGAAAAACAGATACGCAGTATTTT
clone_size: -
d_call: -
j_call: TRBJ2-3
v_call: TRBV10-3

cdr3_aa: CSVGQGPTGELFF
cdr3_nt: TGCAGCGTTGGGCAGGGTCCGACCGGGGAGCTGTTTTTT
clone_size: -
d_call: -
j_call: TRBJ2-2
v_call: TRBV29-1

cdr3_aa: CATQGHNEQFF
cdr3_nt: TGTGCCACACAGGGACACAATGAGCAGTTCTTC
clone_size: -
d_call: -
j_call: TRBJ2-1
v_call: TRBV10-3

cdr3_aa: CASSLVGYEQYF
cdr3_nt: TGTGCCAGCAGCTTAGTTGGTTACGAGCAGTACTTC
clone_size: once
d_call: -
j_call: TRBJ2-7
v_call: TRBV7-8

cdr3_aa: CASSAPSGSGDEQFF
cdr3_nt: TGTGCCAGCAGCGCCCCGAGCGGGAGTGGTGATGAGCAGTTCTTC
clone_size: -
d_call: TRBD2
j_call: TRBJ2-1
v_call: TRBV9

cdr3_aa: CASRGTSQSSYNEQFF
cdr3_nt: TGTGCCAGCAGGGGGACTTCACAGAGCTCCTACAATGAGCAGTTCTTC
clone_size: -
d_call: -
j_call: TRBJ2-1
v_call: TRBV28

cdr3_aa: CASSTTAQANYGYTF
cdr3_nt: TGTGCCAGTAGTACCACGGCACAGGCTAACTATGGCTACACCTTC
clone_size: -
d_call: -
j_call: TRBJ1-2
v_call: TRBV19

cdr3_aa: CASSLSAGTIYNEQFF
cdr3_nt: TGTGCCAGCAGTTTATCGGCCGGGACGATCTACAATGAGCAGTTCTTC
clone_size: -
d_call: -
j_call: TRBJ2-1
v_call: TRBV27

cdr3_aa: CASSVSGTGNEKLFF
cdr3_nt: TGTGCCAGCAGCGTTTCCGGGACAGGGAATGAAAAACTGTTTTTT
clone_size: -
d_call: TRBD1
j_call: TRBJ1-4
v_call: TRBV9

cdr3_aa: CASSQDAGGDTGELFF
cdr3_nt: TGCGCCAGCAGCCAAGATGCAGGGGGCGACACCGGGGAGCTGTTTTTT
clone_size: -
d_call: TRBD1
j_call: TRBJ2-2
v_call: TRBV4-3

cdr3_aa: CASSLVDEQYF
cdr3_nt: TGTGCCAGCAGCTTAGTTGACGAGCAGTACTTC
clone_size: few
d_call: -
j_call: TRBJ2-7
v_call: TRBV7-9

cdr3_aa: CASSDTGGQGTDTQYF
cdr3_nt: TGTGCCAGCAGTGACACCGGGGGACAGGGGACAGATACGCAGTATTTT
clone_size: few
d_call: TRBD1
j_call: TRBJ2-3
v_call: TRBV6-4

cdr3_aa: CASSLCGSPGTDTQYF
cdr3_nt: TGTGCCAGCAGTTTATGCGGATCCCCGGGCACAGATACGCAGTATTTT
clone_size: -
d_call: -
j_call: TRBJ2-3
v_call: TRBV28

cdr3_aa: CASSSSGTSGTLWTYEQYF
cdr3_nt: TGTGCCAGCAGCTCTAGTGGGACTAGCGGGACCCTTTGGACCTACGAGCAGTACTTC
clone_size: once
d_call: TRBD2
j_call: TRBJ2-7
v_call: TRBV7-9